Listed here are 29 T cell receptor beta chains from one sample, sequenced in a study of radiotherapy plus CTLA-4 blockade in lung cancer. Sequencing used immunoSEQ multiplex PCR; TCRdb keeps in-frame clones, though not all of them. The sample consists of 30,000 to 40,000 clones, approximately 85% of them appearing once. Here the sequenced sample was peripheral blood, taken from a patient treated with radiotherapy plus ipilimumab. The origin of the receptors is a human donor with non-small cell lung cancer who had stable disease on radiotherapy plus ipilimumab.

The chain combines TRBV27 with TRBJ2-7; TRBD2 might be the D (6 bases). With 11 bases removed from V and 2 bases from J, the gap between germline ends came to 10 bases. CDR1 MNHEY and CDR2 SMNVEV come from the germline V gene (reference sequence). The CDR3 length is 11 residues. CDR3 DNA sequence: TGTGCCGCGGGGTTCGCCTACGAGCAGTACTTC. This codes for CAAGFAYEQYF.

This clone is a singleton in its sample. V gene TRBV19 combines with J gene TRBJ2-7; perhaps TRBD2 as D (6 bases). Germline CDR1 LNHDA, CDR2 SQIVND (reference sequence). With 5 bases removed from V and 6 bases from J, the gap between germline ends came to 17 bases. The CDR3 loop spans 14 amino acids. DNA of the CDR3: TGTGCCAGTAGTCGGAGGGCGGAGAGACCCGAGCAGTACTTC. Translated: CASSRRAERPEQYF.

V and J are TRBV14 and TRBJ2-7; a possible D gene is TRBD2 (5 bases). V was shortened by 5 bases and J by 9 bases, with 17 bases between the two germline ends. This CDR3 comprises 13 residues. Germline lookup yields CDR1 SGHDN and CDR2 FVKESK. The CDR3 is CASSVGGSPRQYF. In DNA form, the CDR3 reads TGTGCCAGCAGCGTCGGAGGCAGCCCCAGGCAGTACTTC.

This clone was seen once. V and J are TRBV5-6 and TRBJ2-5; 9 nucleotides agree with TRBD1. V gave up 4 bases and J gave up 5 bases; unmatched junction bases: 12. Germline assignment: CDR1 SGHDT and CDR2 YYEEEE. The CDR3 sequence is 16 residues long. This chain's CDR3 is CASSPRDRVLEETQYF. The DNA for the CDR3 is TGTGCCAGCAGCCCCCGGGACAGGGTGCTGGAGGAGACCCAGTACTTC.

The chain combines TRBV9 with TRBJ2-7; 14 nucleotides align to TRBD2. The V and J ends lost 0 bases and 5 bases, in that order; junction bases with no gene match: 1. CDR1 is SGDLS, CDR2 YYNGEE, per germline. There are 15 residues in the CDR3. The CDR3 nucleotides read TGTGCCAGCAGCGTAGAGGGACTAGCGGGAGACGAGCAGTACTTC. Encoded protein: CASSVEGLAGDEQYF.

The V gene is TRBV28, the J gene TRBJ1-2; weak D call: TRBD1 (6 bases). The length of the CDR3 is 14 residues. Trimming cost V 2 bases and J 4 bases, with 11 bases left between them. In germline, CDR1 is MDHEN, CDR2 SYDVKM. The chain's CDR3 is CASSLPRGGYGYTF. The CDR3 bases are TGTGCCAGCAGTTTACCGAGGGGGGGCTATGGCTACACCTTC.

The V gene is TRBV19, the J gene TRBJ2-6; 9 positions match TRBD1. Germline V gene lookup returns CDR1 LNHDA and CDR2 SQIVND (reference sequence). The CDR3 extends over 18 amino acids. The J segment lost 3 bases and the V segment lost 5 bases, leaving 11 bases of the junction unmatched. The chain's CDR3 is CASSVLLQGAGGANVLTF. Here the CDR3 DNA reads TGTGCCAGTAGTGTCCTTCTACAGGGGGCAGGTGGGGCCAACGTCCTGACTTTC.

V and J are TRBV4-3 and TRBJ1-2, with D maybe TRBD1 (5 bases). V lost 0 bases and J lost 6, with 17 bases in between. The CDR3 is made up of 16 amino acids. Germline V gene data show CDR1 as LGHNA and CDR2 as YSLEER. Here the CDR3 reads CASSQEGTGPTDGYTF. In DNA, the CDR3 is TGCGCCAGCAGCCAAGAAGGCACAGGTCCGACGGATGGCTACACCTTC.

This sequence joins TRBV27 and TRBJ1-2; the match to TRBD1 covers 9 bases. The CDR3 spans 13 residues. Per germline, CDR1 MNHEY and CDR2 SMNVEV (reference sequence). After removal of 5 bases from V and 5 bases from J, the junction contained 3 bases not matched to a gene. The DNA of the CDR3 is TGTGCCAGCAGTCTTGGGACAGGGTATGGCTACACCTTC. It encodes CASSLGTGYGYTF.

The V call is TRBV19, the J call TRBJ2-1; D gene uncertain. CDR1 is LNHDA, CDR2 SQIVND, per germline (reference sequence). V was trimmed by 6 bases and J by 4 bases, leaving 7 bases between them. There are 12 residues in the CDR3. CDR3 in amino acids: CASSGRYNEQFF. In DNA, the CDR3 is TGTGCCAGTAGCGGTCGTTACAATGAGCAGTTCTTC.

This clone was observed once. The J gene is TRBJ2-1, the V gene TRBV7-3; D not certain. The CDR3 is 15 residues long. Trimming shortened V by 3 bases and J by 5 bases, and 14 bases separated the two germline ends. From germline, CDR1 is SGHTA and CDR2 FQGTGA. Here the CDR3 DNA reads TGTGCCAGCAGCTTCATTGGGCAACCAAACAATGAGCAGTTCTTC. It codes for CASSFIGQPNNEQFF. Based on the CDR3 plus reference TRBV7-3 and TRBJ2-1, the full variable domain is GAGVSQTPSNKVTEKGKYVELRCDPISGHTALYWYRQSLGQGPEFLIYFQGTGAADDSGLPNDRFFAVRPEGSVSTLKIQRTERGDSAVYLCASSFIGQPNNEQFFGPGTRLTVL.

The CDR3 DNA is TGTGCCAGCAGTCTCACCCGGAGGGCCGGGGAGCTGTTTTTT. Amino acids: CASSLTRRAGELFF. The chain has TRBV27 and TRBJ2-2; tentative D call: TRBD2 (6 bases). The CDR3 covers 14 residues. Trimming cost V 5 bases and J 6 bases, with 13 bases left between them. In germline, CDR1 is MNHEY, CDR2 SMNVEV (reference sequence).

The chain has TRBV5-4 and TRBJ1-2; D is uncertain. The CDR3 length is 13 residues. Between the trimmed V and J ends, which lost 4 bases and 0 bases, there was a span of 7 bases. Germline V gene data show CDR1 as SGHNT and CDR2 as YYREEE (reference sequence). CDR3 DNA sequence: TGTGCCAGCAGCCTAGACTCTAACTATGGCTACACCTTC. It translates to CASSLDSNYGYTF.

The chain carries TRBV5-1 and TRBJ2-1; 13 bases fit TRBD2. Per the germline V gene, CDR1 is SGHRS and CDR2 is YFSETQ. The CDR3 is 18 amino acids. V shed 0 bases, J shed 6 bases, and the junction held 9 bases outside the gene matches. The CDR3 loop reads CASSLADTSGRALNEQFF. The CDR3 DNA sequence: TGCGCCAGCAGCTTGGCCGACACTAGCGGGAGGGCCCTCAATGAGCAGTTCTTC.

The CDR3, as DNA: TGTGCCAGCAGCCAAGGGGCAGGGGGAGCCTACGAGCAGTACTTC. Its protein is CASSQGAGGAYEQYF. The chain is built from TRBV14 and TRBJ2-7; TRBD1 agrees at 7 bases. V was pared by 1 base and J by 2 bases, with 5 bases of the junction left unmatched. CDR3 size: 15 residues. Germline lookup yields CDR1 SGHDN and CDR2 FVKESK.

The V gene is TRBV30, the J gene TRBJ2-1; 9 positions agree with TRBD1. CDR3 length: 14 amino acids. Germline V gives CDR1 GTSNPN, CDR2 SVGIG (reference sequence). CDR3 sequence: CAQSRDRVLNEQFF. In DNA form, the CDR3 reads TGTGCTCAATCCCGGGACAGGGTTCTCAATGAGCAGTTCTTC.

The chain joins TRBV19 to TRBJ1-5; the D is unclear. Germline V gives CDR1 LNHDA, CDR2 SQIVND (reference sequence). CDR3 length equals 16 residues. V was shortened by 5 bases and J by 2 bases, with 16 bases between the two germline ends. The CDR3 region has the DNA TGTGCCAGTAGTCCCGCCGGCAGGAGGGGCAATCAGCCCCAGCATTTT. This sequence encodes CASSPAGRRGNQPQHF.

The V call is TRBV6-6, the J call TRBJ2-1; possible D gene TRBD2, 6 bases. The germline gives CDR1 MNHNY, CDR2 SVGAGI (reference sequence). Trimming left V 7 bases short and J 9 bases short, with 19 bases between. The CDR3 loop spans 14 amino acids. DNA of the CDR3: TGTGCCAGCATTAGGAGGGAGAACTACGGTGAGCAGTTCTTC. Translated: CASIRRENYGEQFF.

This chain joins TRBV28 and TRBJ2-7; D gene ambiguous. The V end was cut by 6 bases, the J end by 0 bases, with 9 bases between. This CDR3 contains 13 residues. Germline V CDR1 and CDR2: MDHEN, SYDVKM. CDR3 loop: CASRFPDSYEQYF. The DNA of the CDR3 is TGTGCCAGCAGATTCCCAGACTCCTACGAGCAGTACTTC.

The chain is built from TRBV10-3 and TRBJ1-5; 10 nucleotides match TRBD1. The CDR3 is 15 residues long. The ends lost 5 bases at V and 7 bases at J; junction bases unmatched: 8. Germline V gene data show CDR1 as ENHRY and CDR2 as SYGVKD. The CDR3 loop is CAISTTGGREQPQHF. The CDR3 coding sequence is TGTGCCATCAGTACGACAGGGGGCCGAGAACAGCCCCAGCATTTT.

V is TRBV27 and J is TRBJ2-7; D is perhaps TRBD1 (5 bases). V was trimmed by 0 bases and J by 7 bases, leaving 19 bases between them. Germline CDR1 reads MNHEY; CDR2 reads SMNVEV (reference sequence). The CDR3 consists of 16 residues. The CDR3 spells CASSLSSGALQREQYF. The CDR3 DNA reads TGTGCCAGCAGTTTATCAAGTGGGGCCCTACAAAGGGAGCAGTACTTC.

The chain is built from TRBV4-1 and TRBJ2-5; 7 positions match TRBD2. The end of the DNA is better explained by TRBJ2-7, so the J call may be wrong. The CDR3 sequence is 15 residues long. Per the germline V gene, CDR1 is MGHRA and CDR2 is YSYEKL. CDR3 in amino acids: CASSQAGLGRLEQYF. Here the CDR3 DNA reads TGCGCCAGCAGCCAGGCCGGACTAGGACGCCTCGAGCAGTACTTC.

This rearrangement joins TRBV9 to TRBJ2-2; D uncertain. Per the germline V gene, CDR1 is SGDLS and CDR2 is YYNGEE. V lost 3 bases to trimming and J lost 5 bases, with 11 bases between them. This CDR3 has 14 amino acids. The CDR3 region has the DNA TGTGCCAGCAGCGAGCTTTCGAGGACCGGGGAGCTGTTTTTT. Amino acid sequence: CASSELSRTGELFF.

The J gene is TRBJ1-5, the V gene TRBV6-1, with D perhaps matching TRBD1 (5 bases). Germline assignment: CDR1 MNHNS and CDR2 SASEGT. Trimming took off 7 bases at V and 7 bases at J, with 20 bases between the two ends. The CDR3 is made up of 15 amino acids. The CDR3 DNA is TGTGCCAGCAAGGGCCTCCAACTCCCAGGGCAGCCCCAGCATTTT. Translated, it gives CASKGLQLPGQPQHF.

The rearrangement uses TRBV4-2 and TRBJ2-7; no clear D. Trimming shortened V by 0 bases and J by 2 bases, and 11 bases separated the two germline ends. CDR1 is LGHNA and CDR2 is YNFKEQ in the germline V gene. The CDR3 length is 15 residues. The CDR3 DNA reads TGTGCCAGCAGCCAAGAGGTGGGCAGAGCCTACGAGCAGTACTTC. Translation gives CASSQEVGRAYEQYF.

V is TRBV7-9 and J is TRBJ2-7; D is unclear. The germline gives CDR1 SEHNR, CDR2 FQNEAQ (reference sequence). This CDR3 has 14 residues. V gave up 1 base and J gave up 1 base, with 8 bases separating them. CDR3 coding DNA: TGTGCCAGCAGCTTAGAAGGCGGTTCCTACGAGCAGTACTTC. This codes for CASSLEGGSYEQYF.

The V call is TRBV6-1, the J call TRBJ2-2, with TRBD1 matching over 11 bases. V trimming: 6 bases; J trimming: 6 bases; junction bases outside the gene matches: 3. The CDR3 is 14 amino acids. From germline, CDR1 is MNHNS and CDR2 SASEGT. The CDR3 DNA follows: TGTGCCAGCAGCCGGGACAGGGGGTCCGGGGAGCTGTTTTTT. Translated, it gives CASSRDRGSGELFF.

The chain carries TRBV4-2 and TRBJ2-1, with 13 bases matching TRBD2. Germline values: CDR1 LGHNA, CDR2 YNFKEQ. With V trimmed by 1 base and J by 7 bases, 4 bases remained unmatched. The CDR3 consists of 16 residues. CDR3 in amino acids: CASSQALAGGWNEQFF. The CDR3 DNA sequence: TGTGCCAGCAGCCAAGCACTAGCGGGAGGGTGGAATGAGCAGTTCTTC.

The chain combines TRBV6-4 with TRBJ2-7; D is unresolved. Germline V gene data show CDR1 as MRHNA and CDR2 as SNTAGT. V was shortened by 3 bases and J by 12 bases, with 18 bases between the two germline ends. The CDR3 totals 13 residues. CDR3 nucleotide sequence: TGTGCCAGCAGTGAGGAAGAATGGAGCCTGCGGTACTTC. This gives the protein CASSEEEWSLRYF.